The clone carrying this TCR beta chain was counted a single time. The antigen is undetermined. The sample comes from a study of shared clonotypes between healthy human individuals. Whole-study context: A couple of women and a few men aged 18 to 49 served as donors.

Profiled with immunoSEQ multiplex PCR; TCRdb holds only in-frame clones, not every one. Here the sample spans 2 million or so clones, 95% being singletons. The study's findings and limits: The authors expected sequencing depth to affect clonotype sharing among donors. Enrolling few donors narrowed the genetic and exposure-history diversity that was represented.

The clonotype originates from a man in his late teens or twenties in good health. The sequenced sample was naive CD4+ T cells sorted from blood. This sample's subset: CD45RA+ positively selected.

CDR3 sequence: CASSSGTGRLYSNQPQHF. The DNA for the CDR3 is TGTGCCAGCAGTTCAGGGACAGGGCGGCTATATAGCAATCAGCCCCAGCATTTT. The V and J genes are TRBV27 and TRBJ1-5; TRBD1 matches at 9 bases. V lost 4 bases to trimming and J lost 0 bases; unmatched junction nucleotides: 10. The CDR3 extends over 18 amino acids. CDR1 MNHEY and CDR2 SMNVEV come from the germline V gene (reference sequence).